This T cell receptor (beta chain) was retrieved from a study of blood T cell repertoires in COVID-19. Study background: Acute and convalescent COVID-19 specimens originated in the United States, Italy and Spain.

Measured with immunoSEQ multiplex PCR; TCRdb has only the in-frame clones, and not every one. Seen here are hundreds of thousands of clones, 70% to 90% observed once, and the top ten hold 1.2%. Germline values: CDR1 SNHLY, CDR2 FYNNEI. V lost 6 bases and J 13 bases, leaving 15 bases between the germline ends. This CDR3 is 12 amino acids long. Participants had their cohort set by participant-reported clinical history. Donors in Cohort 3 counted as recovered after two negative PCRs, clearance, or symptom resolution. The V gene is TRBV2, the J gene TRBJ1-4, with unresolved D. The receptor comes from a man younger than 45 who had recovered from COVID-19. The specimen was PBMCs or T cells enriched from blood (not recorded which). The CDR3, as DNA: TGTGCCAGCAGCGCCGTATCCCAGGTACTGTTTTTT. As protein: CASSAVSQVLFF. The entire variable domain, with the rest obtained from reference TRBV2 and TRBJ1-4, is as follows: EPEVTQTPSHQVTQMGQEVILRCVPISNHLYFYWYRQILGQKVEFLVSFYNNEISEKSEIFDDQFSVERPDGSNFTLKIRSTKLEDSAMYFCASSAVSQVLFFGSGTQLSVL.